This T cell receptor beta chain appears in the sequencing data of a study of blood T cells in healthy people across ages. The V end lost 5 bases, the J end lost 6 bases, and 16 bases lay between the germline ends. This CDR3 is built from 14 residues. In germline, CDR1 is SGHVS, CDR2 FQNEAQ. A sample-barcoded 5' primer and a J-beta primer mix were used in a second PCR of roughly 6 to 12 cycles. TCRdb re-derived calls from the 5' RACE reads in MiXCR, one entry per CDR3 protein. The sample includes roughly 1.5 million distinct CDR3 sequences, around 40% seen only once; the top ten take about 4.1%. The study's findings and limits: Naive T cell percentage by flow cytometry tracked strongly with beta diversity. Getting older went along with TCR beta diversity per million T cells dropping roughly linearly.

Comments on this clonotype: Its matching antigen is unknown.

The sequencing input was blood. V and J are TRBV7-8 and TRBJ1-2; D gene unclear. The TCR comes from a woman aged 18-29 years in good health. The CDR3 DNA sequence: TGTGCCAGCAGCACCCGGACGGTCAGCGATGGCTACACCTTC. Protein sequence: CASSTRTVSDGYTF.